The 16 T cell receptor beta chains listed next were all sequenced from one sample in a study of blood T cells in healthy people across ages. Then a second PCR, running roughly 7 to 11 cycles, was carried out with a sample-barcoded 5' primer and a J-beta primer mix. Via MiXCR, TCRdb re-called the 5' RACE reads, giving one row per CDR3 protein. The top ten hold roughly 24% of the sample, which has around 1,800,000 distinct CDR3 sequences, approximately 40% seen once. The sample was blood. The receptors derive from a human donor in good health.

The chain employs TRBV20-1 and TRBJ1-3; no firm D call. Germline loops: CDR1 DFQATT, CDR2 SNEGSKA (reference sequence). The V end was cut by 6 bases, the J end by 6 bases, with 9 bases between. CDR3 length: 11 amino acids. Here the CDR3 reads CSAPIQNTIYF. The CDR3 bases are TGCAGTGCCCCCATACAAAACACCATATATTTT.

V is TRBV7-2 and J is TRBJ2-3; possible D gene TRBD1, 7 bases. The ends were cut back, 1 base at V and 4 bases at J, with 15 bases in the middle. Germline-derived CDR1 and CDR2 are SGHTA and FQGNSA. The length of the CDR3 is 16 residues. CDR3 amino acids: CASSLVGAGGPDTQYF. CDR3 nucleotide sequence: TGTGCCAGCAGCTTAGTCGGCGCAGGGGGGCCAGATACGCAGTATTTT.

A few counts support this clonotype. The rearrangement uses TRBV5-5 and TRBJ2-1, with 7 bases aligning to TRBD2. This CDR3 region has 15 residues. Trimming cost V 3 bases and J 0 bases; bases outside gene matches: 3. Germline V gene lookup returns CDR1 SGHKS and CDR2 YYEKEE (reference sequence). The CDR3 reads CASSWGGDSYNEQFF. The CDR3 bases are TGTGCCAGCAGCTGGGGGGGGGACTCCTACAATGAGCAGTTCTTC.

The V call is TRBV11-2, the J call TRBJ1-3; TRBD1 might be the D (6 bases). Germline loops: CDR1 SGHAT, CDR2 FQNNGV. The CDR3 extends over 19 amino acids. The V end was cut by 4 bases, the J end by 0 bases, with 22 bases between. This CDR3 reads CASSSRYQDRQSSGNTIYF. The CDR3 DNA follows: TGTGCCAGCAGCTCTAGATACCAAGACAGGCAAAGCTCTGGAAACACCATATATTTT.

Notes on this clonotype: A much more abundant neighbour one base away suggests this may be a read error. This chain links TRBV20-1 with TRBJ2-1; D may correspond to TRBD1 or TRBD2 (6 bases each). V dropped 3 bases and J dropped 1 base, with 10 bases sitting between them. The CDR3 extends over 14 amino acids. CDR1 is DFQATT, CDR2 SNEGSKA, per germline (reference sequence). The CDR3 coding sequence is TGCAGTGCTAGTAAGGGGGGATCCTACAATGAGCAGTTCTTC. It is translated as CSASKGGSYNEQFF.

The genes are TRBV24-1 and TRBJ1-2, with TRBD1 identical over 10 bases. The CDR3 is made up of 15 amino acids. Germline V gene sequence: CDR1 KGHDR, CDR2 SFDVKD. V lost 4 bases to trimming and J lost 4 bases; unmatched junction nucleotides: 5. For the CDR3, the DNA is TGTGCCACCAGTGACACGACAGGGGGCCGCTATGGCTACACCTTC. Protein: CATSDTTGGRYGYTF.

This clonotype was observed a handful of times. The CDR3 bases are TGCAGCGTTGAGTCCCAGGGTTGGCCCGGGGAGCTGTTTTTT. It encodes CSVESQGWPGELFF. The rearrangement links TRBV29-1 to TRBJ2-2; TRBD1 might be the D (5 bases). The CDR3 spans 14 residues. Germline V CDR1 and CDR2: SQVTM, ANQGSEA. V gave up 3 bases and J gave up 6 bases, with 14 bases separating them.

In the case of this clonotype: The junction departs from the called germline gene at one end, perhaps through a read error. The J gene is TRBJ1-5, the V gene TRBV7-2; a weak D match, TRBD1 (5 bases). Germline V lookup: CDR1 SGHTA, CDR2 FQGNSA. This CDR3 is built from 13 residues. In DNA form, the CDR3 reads TGTGCCAGCAGCTTAGACCCCGACAGCCCCCGGCATTTT. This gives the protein CASSLDPDSPRHF. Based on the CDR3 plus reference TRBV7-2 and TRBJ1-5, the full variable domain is GAGVSQSPSNKVTEKGKDVELRCDPISGHTALYWYRQSLGQGLEFLIYFQGNSAPDKSGLPSDRFSAERTGGSVSTLTIQRTQQEDSAVYLCASSLDPDSPRHFGDGTRLSIL.

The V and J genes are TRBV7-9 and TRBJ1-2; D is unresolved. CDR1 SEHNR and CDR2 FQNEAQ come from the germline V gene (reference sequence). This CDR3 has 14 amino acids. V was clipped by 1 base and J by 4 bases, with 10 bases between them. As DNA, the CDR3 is TGTGCCAGCAGCTTAGAGACACCTGCCTATGGCTACACCTTC. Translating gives CASSLETPAYGYTF.

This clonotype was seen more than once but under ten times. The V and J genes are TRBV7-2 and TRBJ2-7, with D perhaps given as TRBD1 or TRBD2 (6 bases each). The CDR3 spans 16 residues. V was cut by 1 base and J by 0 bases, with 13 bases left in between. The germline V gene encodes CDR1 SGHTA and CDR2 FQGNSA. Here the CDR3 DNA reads TGTGCCAGCAGCTTAGGTGGGGGGCCGAGCTCCTACGAGCAGTACTTC. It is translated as CASSLGGGPSSYEQYF. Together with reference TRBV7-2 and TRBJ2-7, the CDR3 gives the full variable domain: GAGVSQSPSNKVTEKGKDVELRCDPISGHTALYWYRQSLGQGLEFLIYFQGNSAPDKSGLPSDRFSAERTGGSVSTLTIQRTQQEDSAVYLCASSLGGGPSSYEQYFGPGTRLTVT.

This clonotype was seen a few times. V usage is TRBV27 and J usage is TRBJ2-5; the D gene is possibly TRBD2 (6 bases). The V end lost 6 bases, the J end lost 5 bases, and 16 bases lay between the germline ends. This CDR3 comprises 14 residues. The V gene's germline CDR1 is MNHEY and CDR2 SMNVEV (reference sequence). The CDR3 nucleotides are TGTGCCAGCAGCTTGGGCGGGACCGGGGAGACCCAGTACTTC. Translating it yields CASSLGGTGETQYF.

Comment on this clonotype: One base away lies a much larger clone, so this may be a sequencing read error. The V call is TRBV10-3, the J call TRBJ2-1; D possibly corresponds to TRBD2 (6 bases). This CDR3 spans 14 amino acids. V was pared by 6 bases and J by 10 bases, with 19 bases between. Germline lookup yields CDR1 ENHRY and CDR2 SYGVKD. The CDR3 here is CAIRGLLSSYEQFF. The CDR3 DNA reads TGTGCCATCAGGGGACTCCTGAGCTCCTACGAGCAGTTCTTC.

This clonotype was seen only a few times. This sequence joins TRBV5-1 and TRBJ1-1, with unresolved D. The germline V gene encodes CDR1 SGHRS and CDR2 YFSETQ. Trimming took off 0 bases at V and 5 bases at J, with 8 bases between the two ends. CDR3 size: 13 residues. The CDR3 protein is CASSLGLTTEAFF. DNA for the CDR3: TGCGCCAGCAGCTTGGGGCTTACTACTGAAGCTTTCTTT.

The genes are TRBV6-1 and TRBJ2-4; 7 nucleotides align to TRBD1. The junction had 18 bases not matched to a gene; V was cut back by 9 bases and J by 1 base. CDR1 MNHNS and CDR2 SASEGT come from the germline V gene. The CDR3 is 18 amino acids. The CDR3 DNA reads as TGTGCCAGTTCTTCATCCGGGACAGTTTATCCTGCCAAAAACATTCAGTACTTC. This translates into CASSSSGTVYPAKNIQYF.

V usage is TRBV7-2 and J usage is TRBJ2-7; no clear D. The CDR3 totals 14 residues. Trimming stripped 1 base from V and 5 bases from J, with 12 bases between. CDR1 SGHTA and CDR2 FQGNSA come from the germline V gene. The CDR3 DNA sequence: TGTGCCAGCAGCTTAGGCCCCCCTTGGAACGAGCAGTACTTC. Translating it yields CASSLGPPWNEQYF.

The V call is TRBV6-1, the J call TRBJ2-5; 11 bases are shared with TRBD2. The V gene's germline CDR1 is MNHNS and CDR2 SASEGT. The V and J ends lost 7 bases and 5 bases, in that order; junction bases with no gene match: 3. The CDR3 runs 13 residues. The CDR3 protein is CASIVAGGETQYF. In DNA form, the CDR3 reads TGTGCCAGCATCGTAGCGGGGGGGGAGACCCAGTACTTC.